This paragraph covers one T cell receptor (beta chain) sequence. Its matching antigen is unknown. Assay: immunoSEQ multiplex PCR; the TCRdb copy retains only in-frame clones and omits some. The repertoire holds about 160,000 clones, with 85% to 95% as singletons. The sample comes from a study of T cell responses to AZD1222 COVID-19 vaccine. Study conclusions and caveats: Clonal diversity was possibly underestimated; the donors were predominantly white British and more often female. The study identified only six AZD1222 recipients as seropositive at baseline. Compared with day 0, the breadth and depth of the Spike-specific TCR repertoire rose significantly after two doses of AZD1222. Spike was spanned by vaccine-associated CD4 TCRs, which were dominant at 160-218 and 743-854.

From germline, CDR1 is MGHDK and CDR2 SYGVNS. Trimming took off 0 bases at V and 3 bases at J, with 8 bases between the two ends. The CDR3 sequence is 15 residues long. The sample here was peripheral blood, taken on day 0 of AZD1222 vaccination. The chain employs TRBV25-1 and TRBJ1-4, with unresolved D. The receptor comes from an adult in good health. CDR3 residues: CASSEYRASNEKLFF. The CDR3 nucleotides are TGTGCCAGCAGTGAATATCGGGCGTCTAATGAAAAACTGTTTTTT.